The 10 T cell receptor beta chains given below trace back to one sample, sequenced in a study of identifying expanded T cells in peripheral blood. The repertoire was sequenced with immunoSEQ multiplex PCR; TCRdb's copy has only in-frame clones and lacks some. The table lists approximately 86,000 clones, roughly 81% of them singletons. Material: blood. The source is a person between 18 and 75 years old in good health.

The J gene is TRBJ1-5, the V gene TRBV5-4, with D hard to call. This CDR3 has 12 residues. Looked up from germline, CDR1 is SGHNT and CDR2 is YYREEE (reference sequence). V gave up 4 bases and J gave up 4 bases, with 6 bases separating them. CDR3 sequence reads: CASSMGNQPQHF. The CDR3 coding sequence is TGTGCCAGCAGCATGGGGAATCAGCCCCAGCATTTT. Full variable domain (missing parts from reference TRBV5-4 and TRBJ1-5): ETGVTQSPTHLIKTRGQQVTLRCSSQSGHNTVSWYQQALGQGPQFIFQYYREEENGRGNFPPRFSGLQFPNYSSELNVNALELDDSALYLCASSMGNQPQHFGDGTRLSIL.

This clone has just one count. The chain recombines TRBV7-3 with TRBJ2-2; 10 positions match TRBD1. The CDR3 has 18 amino acids. Unmatched junction bases numbered 9, after V lost 0 bases and J lost 5 bases. Germline lookup yields CDR1 SGHTA and CDR2 FQGTGA. The CDR3, as DNA: TGTGCCAGCAGCTTAACCCGGGACAGGGGTATCCTGACCGGGGAGCTGTTTTTT. This gives the protein CASSLTRDRGILTGELFF.

The chain joins TRBV5-4 to TRBJ2-5; D is unclear. The CDR3 contains 13 residues. With 5 bases removed from V and 4 bases from J, the gap between germline ends came to 12 bases. Germline V gene data show CDR1 as SGHNT and CDR2 as YYREEE (reference sequence). The CDR3 region is CASRLGLAETQYF. The CDR3 DNA is TGTGCCAGCAGGCTGGGTTTGGCAGAGACCCAGTACTTC. The variable domain in full, with the rest retrieved from reference TRBV5-4 and TRBJ2-5, is ETGVTQSPTHLIKTRGQQVTLRCSSQSGHNTVSWYQQALGQGPQFIFQYYREEENGRGNFPPRFSGLQFPNYSSELNVNALELDDSALYLCASRLGLAETQYFGPGTRLLVL.

The chain recombines TRBV9 with TRBJ1-2; D may be TRBD1 (5 bases). Germline V gene data show CDR1 as SGDLS and CDR2 as YYNGEE. The length of the CDR3 is 14 residues. The V gene lost 3 bases and the J gene lost 2 bases, with 11 bases spanning the gap. Here the CDR3 reads CASSGGTVNYGYTF. CDR3 DNA: TGTGCCAGCAGCGGCGGGACGGTAAACTATGGCTACACCTTC.

The chain has TRBV6-6 and TRBJ1-1; D is uncertain. The germline gives CDR1 MNHNY, CDR2 SVGAGI (reference sequence). The CDR3 spans 13 residues. Trimming left V 2 bases short and J 3 bases short, with 7 bases between. CDR3 sequence reads: CASSYPRDTEAFF. Written as DNA, the CDR3 is TGTGCCAGCAGTTACCCGAGGGACACTGAAGCTTTCTTT.

The CDR3 is CASSFYRTSGKETQYF. The DNA of the CDR3 is TGTGCCAGCAGTTTTTATCGGACTAGCGGGAAAGAGACCCAGTACTTC. The chain has TRBV27 and TRBJ2-5, with 12 bases lining up with TRBD2. V shed 3 bases, J shed 3 bases, and the junction held 5 bases outside the gene matches. Per germline, CDR1 MNHEY and CDR2 SMNVEV (reference sequence). The length of the CDR3 is 16 residues.

The genes are TRBV11-2 and TRBJ1-6; D not resolved. Germline loops: CDR1 SGHAT, CDR2 FQNNGV. V lost 3 bases and J lost 9, with 6 bases in between. This CDR3 has 12 amino acids. CDR3 nucleotide sequence: TGTGCCAGCAGCTTGTCCTCTTCACCCCTCCACTTT. It yields the protein CASSLSSSPLHF.

The chain links TRBV5-1 to TRBJ2-4; tentatively, D is TRBD2 (6 bases). The CDR3 has 14 residues. Germline values: CDR1 SGHRS, CDR2 YFSETQ. V lost 4 bases, J lost 4 bases, and 12 bases lay in between. This chain's CDR3 is CASSPGSGKNIQYF. CDR3 bases: TGCGCCAGCAGCCCCGGGAGTGGGAAAAACATTCAGTACTTC.

This clone was counted only a few times. V gene TRBV28 combines with J gene TRBJ1-5; D gene unclear. The CDR3 runs 13 residues. Germline V gene lookup returns CDR1 MDHEN and CDR2 SYDVKM. V was cut by 2 bases and J by 3 bases, with 5 bases left in between. The DNA for the CDR3 is TGTGCCAGCAGTTTACAGATCAATCAGCCCCAGCATTTT. Encoded protein: CASSLQINQPQHF.

This CDR3 reads CASSPDRASSGNTIYF. CDR3 sequence (DNA): TGTGCCAGCAGCCCCGACAGGGCTAGCTCTGGAAACACCATATATTTT. The rearrangement links TRBV7-6 to TRBJ1-3; 7 positions agree with TRBD1. The CDR3 contains 16 residues. V shed 5 bases and J 0 bases; nucleotides not matched to a gene: 7. Germline-derived CDR1 and CDR2 are SGHVS and FNYEAQ.